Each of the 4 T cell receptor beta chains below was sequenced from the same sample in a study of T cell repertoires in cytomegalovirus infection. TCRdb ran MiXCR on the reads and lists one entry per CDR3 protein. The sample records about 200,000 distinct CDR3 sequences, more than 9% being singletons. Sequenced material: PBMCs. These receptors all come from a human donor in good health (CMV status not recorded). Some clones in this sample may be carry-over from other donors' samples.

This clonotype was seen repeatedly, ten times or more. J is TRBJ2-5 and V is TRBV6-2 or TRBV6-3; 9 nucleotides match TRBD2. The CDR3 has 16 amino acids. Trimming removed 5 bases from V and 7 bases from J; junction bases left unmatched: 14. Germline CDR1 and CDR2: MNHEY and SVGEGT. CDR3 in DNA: TGTGCCAGCAGTCCGACACTAGCGGGCCACGGCGGGACCCAGTACTTC. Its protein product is CASSPTLAGHGGTQYF.

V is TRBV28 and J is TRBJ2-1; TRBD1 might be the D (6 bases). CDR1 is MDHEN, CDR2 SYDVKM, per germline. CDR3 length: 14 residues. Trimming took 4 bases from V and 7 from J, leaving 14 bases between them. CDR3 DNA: TGTGCCAGCAGTTCGGGGTTAAGGGGGAATGAGCAGTTCTTC. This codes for CASSSGLRGNEQFF.

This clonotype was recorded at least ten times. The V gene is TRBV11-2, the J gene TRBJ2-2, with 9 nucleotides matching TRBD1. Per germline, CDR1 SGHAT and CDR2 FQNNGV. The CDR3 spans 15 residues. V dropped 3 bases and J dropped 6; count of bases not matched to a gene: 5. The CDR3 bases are TGTGCCAGCAGCTTGTCCGGGACAGGGCCCGGGGAGCTGTTTTTT. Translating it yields CASSLSGTGPGELFF.

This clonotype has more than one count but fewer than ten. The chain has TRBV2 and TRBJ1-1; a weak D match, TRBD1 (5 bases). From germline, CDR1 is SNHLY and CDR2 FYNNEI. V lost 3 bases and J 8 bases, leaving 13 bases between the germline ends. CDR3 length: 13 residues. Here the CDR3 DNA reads TGTGCCAGCAGTGACGCCCGCGCAGGGGAAGCTTTCTTT. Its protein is CASSDARAGEAFF.